This T cell receptor (beta chain) was sequenced in a study of human T cells and chemical hapten exposure. Germline CDR1 and CDR2: PRHDT and FYEKMQ (reference sequence). Germline trimming cut 6 bases from V and 9 bases from J; bases unmatched to any gene: 9. CDR3 length equals 15 residues. This clonotype came up many times. Whole blood, unfractionated, served as the material for total RNA extraction. TCRdb fed the 5' RACE reads into MiXCR, producing one record per CDR3 protein. The profile shows about 120,000 distinct CDR3 sequences, approximately 19% of them singletons. The sequence derives from a human donor in good health. The chain carries TRBV13 and TRBJ2-7; 15 bases agree with TRBD2. The CDR3 DNA is TGTGCCAGCAGTCCTGGACTAGCGGGAGGGCCGAGGCAGTACTTC. Residues: CASSPGLAGGPRQYF. Using reference TRBV13 and TRBJ2-7 for the parts outside the CDR3, the full variable domain is AAGVIQSPRHLIKEKRETATLKCYPIPRHDTVYWYQQGPGQDPQFLISFYEKMQSDKGSIPDRFSAQQFSDYHSELNMSSLELGDSALYFCASSPGLAGGPRQYFGPGTRLTVT.